The TCR beta chain described here comes from a study of T cell repertoires in cytomegalovirus infection (dated by TCRdb to the late 2010s). For the wider study: The HLA type of each donor mattered for the analysis, because public TCR beta signatures pointed to carriage of CMV infection along with the matching HLA type. What the authors observed across the whole study: The ex vivo response was dominated by HLA-C-restricted CMV-specific TCR beta clonotypes, which also provided the single most frequent clonotype in two of eight donors. Cumulative frequency of public TCR beta family members discriminated carriers of CMV infection plus the relevant HLA type in this cohort and an independent 352-donor cohort.

This clonotype was seen more than once but under ten times. The target of this receptor is not known. Base qualities were left out, and no much larger clone turns up one base away. Instrument on record: Illumina HiSeq 1500. TCRdb's own reprocessing of the public reads used fastp at Q25 and MiXCR and kept productive beta chains. Rows with a matching CDR3 protein are joined into one entry that keeps the most common DNA and genes. This sample has fewer than 550,000 distinct CDR3 sequences in its table, and less than 30% of those were observed once. Over 10% of the sample is in the top ten clones. This sequence was found in a human donor in good health (CMV status not recorded). Some clones in this sample may be carry-over from other donors' samples. The specimen sequenced was PBMCs.

The DNA is as follows: TGTGCCAGCACTCCCAGGGGTAGGACTGAAGCTTTCTTT. Its protein reads: CASTPRGRTEAFF. The V and J genes are TRBV28 and TRBJ1-1; TRBD1 might be the D gene, on 6 matching bases. Its CDR3 holds 13 amino acids, cysteine through phenylalanine. CDR3 DNA is the only sequence kept; it has 39 bases, read in frame from the first base. Between the V and J ends, shortened by 7 bases and 5 bases respectively, the junction contains 14 bases. As encoded in the germline V gene, CDR1 is MDHEN while CDR2 is SYDVKM.